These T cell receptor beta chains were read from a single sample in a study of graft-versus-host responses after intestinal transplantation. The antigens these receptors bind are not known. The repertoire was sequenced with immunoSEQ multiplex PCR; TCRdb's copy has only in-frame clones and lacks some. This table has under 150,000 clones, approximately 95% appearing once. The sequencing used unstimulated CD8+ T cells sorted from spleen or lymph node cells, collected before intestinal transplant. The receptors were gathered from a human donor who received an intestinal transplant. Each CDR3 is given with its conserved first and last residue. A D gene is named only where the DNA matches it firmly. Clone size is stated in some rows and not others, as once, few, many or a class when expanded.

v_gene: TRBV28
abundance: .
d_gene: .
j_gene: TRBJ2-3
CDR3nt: TGTGCCAGCAGTTTTACCAGTGGAGTACGCACAGATACGCAGTATTTT
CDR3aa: CASSFTSGVRTDTQYF

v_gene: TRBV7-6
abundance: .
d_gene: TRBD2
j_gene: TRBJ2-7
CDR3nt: TGTGCCAGCAGCTTCGCGGGAGAGTCCTACGAGCAGTACTTC
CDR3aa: CASSFAGESYEQYF

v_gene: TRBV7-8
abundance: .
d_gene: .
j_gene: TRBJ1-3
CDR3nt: TGTGCCAGCAGCTTATATGGCTCCCTGAGCTCTGGAAACACCATATATTTT
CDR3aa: CASSLYGSLSSGNTIYF

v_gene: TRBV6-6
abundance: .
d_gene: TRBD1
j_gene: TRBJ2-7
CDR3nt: TGTGCCAGCAGGCCCGGACAGGGCTACGAGCAGTACTTC
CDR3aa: CASRPGQGYEQYF

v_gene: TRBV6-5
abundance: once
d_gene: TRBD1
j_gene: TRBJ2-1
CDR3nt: TGTGCCAGCAGTTTCTCAGGGGGCCCTTACAATGAGCAGTTCTTC
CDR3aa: CASSFSGGPYNEQFF

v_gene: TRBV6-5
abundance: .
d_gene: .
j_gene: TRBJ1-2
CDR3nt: TGTGCCAGCGGGGGGCGGGGTCCCTATGGCTACACCTTC
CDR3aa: CASGGRGPYGYTF

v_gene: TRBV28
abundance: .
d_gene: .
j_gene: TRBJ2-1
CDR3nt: TGTGCCAGCAGTCAAGGGGAGCACAATGAGCAGTTCTTC
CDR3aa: CASSQGEHNEQFF

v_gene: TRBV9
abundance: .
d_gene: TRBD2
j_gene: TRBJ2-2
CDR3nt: TGTGCCAGCAGCCCAGGACTAGCGGGAGGGGGCACCGGGGAGCTGTTTTTT
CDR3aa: CASSPGLAGGGTGELFF

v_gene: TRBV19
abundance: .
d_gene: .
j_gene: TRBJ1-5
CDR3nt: TGTGCCAGTAGTATAAAGACCCATCAGCCCCAGCATTTT
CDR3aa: CASSIKTHQPQHF

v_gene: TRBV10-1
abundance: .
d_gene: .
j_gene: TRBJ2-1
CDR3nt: TGCGCCCCCCGTCTAGCGAGAACGTTTAGCTCCTACAATGAGCAGTTCTTC
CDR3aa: CAPRLARTFSSYNEQFF

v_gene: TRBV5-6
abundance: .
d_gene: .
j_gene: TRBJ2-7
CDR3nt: TGTGCCAGCAGCCGCGGACGGAACACCTACGAGCAGTACTTC
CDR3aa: CASSRGRNTYEQYF

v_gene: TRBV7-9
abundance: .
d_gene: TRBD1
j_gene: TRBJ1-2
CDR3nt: TGTGCCAGCAGCCCCGACAGGGGGGGGATCTTC
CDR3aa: CASSPDRGGIF

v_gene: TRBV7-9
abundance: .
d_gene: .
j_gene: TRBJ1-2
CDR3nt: TGTGCCAGCAGCCCGGACAGCTATGGCTACACCTTC
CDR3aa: CASSPDSYGYTF

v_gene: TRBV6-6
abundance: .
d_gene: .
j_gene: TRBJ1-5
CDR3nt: TGTGCCAGCAGTTACGAAGAGGGCAATCAGCCCCAGCATTTT
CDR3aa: CASSYEEGNQPQHF

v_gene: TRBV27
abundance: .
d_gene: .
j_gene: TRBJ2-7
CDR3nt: TGTGCCAGCAGTTTATCTGGGGCCCTTGTGTACGAGCAGTACTTC
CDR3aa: CASSLSGALVYEQYF

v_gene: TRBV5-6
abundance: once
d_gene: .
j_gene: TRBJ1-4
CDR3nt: TGTGCCAGCAGCTCTGGAGACCTCACAGGTATAAGCCTGTTTTTT
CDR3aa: CASSSGDLTGISLFF

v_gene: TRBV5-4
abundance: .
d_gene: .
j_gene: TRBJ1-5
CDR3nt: TGTGCCAGCAGCCTCGATGGTGGGGTGGGGCAGCCCCAGCATTTT
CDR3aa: CASSLDGGVGQPQHF

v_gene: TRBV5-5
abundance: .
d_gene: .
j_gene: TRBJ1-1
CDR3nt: TGTGCCAGCACCACCGGGGCGAACACTGAAGCTTTCTTT
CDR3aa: CASTTGANTEAFF

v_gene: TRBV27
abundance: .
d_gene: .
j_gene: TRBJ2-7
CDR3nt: TGTGCCAGCAGTACCTTGGCCAGGGATACCTACGAGCAGTACTTC
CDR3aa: CASSTLARDTYEQYF

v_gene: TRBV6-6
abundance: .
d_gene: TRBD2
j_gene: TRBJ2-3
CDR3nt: TGTGCCAGCAGTTACCTAGCGGGAACAGATACGCAGTATTTT
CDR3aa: CASSYLAGTDTQYF

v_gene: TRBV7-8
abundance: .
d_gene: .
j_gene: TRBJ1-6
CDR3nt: TGTGCCAGCAGCTTATACTCTAATTCACCCCTCCACTTT
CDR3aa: CASSLYSNSPLHF

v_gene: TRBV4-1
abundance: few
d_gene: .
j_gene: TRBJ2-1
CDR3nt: TGCGCCAGCAGCCAACTCACGGGACTCGAAGGGGATGAGCAGTTCTTC
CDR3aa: CASSQLTGLEGDEQFF

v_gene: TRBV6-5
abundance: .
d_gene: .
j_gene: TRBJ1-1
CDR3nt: TGTGCCAGCAGTTACTCTCCCGCGATGAACACTGAAGCTTTCTTT
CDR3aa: CASSYSPAMNTEAFF

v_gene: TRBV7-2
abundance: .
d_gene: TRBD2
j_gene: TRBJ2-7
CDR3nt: TGTGCCAGCAGCTCCCCCCCTGGGACTAGCGGGAGGATAGACGAGCAGTACTTC
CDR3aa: CASSSPPGTSGRIDEQYF

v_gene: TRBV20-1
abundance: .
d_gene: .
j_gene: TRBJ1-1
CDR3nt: TGCAGTGCCCCAAGCGGGGCAGAAGCTTTCTTT
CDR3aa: CSAPSGAEAFF

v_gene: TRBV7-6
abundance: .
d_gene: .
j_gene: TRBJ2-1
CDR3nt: TGTGCCAGCAGCTTACCACGGGGGAGAGACAATGAGCAGTTCTTC
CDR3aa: CASSLPRGRDNEQFF

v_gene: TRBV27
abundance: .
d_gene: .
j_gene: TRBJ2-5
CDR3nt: TGTGCCAGCAGTTTATTGGGCCTAACAACCACCTCGGAGACCCAGTACTTC
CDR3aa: CASSLLGLTTTSETQYF

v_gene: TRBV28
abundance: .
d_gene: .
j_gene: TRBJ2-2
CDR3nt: TGTGCCAGCAGTTTGGCTATGAACACCGGGGAGCTGTTTTTT
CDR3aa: CASSLAMNTGELFF

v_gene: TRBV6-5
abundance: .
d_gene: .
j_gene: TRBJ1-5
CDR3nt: TGTGCCAGCAGTGAGACAGGTCATCAGCCCCAGCATTTT
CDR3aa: CASSETGHQPQHF

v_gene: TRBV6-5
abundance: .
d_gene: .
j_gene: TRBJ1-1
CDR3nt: TGTGCCAGCCGGAAAACCGGGGGGTTAAACACTGAAGCTTTCTTT
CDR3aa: CASRKTGGLNTEAFF

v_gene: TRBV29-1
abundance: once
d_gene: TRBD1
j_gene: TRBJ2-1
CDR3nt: TGCAGCGTTGAGGGACAGGGCACCTACAATGAGCAGTTCTTC
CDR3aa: CSVEGQGTYNEQFF

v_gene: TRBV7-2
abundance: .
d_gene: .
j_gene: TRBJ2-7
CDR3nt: TGTGCCAGCAGCTTCTCCTACGAGCAGTACTTC
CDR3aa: CASSFSYEQYF

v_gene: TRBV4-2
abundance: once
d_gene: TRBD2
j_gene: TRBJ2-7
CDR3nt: TGTGCCAGCAGCCAATACTCTAGCGGAACCTACGAGCAGTACTTC
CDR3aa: CASSQYSSGTYEQYF

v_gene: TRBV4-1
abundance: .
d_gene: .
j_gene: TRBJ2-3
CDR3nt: TGCGCCAGCAGCCACGGGTCCCTCGGAGATACGCAGTATTTT
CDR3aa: CASSHGSLGDTQYF

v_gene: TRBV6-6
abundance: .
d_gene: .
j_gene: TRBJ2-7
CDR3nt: TGTGCCAGCAGTTACTACGAGCAGTACTTC
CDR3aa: CASSYYEQYF

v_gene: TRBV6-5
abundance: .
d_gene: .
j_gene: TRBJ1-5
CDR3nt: TGTGCCAGCAGAGCGGGACCGAATGCCAATCAGCCCCAGCATTTT
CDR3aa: CASRAGPNANQPQHF

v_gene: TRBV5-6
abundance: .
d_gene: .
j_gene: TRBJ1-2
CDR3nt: TGTGCCAGCAGCTACTTCTCCGGGGACGACGACTATGGCTACACCTTC
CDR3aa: CASSYFSGDDDYGYTF

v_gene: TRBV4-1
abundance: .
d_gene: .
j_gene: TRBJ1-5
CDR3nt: TGCGCCAGCAGCCAAGCCGCAACAGGTTATAGCAATCAGCCCCAGCATTTT
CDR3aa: CASSQAATGYSNQPQHF

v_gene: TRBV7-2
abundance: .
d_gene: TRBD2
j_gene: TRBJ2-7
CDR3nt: TGTGCCAGCAGCTTGCTTCTTTGGACTAGCGGGAGTCTGTCCTACGAGCAGTACTTC
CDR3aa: CASSLLLWTSGSLSYEQYF

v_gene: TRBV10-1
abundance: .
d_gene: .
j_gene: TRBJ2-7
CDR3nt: TGCGCCAGCCTCATACGGAAGATCTACGAGCAGTACTTC
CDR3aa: CASLIRKIYEQYF

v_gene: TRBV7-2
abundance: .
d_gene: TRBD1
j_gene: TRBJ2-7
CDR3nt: TGTGCCAGCAGCACAACCCGGGACAGGGGGCTTTCCCTATCCTACGAGCAGTACTTC
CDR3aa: CASSTTRDRGLSLSYEQYF

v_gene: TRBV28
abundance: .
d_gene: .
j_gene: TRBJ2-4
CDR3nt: TGTGCCAGCAGTTCTCCCCTTCTTCTAGCCAAAAACATTCAGTACTTC
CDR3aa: CASSSPLLLAKNIQYF

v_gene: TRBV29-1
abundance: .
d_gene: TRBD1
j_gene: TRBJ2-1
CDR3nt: TGCAGCGCCCCCCACAGGGGCTCCTACAATGAGCAGTTCTTC
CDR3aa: CSAPHRGSYNEQFF

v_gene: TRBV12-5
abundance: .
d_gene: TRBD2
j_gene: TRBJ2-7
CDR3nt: TGTGCTAGTGGTTTGACAATTACCGGGACTAGCGAGACCTACGAGCAGTACTTC
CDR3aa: CASGLTITGTSETYEQYF

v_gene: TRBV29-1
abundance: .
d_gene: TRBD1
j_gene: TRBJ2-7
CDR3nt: TGCAGCGTTCGACAGGGTAATTCTAAGTATTCCTACGAGCAGTACTTC
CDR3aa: CSVRQGNSKYSYEQYF